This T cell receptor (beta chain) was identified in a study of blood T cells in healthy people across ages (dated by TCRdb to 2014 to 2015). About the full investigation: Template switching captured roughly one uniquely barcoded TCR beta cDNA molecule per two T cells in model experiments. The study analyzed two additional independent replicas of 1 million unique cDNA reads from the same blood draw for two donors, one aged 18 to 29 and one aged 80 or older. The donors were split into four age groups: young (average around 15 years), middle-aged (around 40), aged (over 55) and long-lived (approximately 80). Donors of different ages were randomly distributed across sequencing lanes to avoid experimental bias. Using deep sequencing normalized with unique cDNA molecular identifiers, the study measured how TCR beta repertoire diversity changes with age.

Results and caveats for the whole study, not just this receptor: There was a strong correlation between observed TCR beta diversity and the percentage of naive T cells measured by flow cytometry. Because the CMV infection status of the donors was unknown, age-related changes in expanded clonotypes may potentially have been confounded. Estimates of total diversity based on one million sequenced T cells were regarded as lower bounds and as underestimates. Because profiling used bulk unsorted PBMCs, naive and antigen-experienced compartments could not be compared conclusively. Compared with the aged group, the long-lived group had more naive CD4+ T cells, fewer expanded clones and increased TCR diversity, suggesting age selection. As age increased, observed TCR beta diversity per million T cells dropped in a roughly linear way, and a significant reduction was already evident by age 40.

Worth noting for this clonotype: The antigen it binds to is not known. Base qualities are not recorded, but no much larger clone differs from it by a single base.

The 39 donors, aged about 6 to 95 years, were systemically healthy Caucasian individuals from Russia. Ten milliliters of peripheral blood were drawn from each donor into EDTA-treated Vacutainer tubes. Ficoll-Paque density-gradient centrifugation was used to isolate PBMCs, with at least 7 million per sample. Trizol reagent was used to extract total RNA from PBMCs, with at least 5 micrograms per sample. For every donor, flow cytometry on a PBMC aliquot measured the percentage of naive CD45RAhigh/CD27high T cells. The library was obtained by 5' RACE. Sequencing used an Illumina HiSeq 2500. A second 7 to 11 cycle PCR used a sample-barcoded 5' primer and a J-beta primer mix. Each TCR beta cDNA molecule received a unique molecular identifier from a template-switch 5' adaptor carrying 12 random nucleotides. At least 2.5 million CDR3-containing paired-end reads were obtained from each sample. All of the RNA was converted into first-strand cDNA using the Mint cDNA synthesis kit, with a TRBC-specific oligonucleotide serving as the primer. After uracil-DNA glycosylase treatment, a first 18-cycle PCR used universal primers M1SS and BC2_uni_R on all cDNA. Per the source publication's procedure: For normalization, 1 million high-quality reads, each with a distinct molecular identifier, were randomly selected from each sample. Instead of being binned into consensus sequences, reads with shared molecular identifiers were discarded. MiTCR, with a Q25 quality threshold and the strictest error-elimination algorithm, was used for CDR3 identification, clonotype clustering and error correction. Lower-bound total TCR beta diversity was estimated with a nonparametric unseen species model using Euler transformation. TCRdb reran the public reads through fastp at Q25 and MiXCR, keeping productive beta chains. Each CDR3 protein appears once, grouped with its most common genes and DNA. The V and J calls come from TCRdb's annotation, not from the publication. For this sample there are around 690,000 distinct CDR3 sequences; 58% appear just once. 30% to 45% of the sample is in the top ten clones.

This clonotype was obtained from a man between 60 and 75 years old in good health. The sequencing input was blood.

In nucleotides, the sequence is TGTGCCAGCAGCTTGGTGGGGCGGGGATCAGATACGCAGTATTTT. Its amino acids are CASSLVGRGSDTQYF. The chain employs TRBV5-6 and TRBJ2-3; TRBD2 is perhaps the D gene, given 6 matching bases. The CDR3 holds 15 amino acids from the cysteine to the phenylalanine. Only the CDR3 part of the read is kept: 45 bases, read in frame from the first base. V is shortened by 0 bases, J by 4 bases, and the region joining them spans 12 bases. The germline V gene gives CDR1 as SGHDT and CDR2 as YYEEEE.